The sequence of this T cell receptor beta chain was determined in a study of T cell responses to AZD1222 COVID-19 vaccine. Whole-study findings and limits: Clonal diversity was possibly underestimated, and white British individuals and females predominated among donors. Repertoires were obtained solely post-peak T cell response.

Assay: immunoSEQ multiplex PCR; the TCRdb copy retains only in-frame clones and omits some. This table holds approximately 140,000 clones, approximately 92% found once. The germline gives CDR1 SGHAT, CDR2 FQNNGV. The CDR3 sequence is 14 residues long. With 4 bases clipped from V and 8 bases from J, the junction kept 8 bases outside the gene matches. Turning to this clone: What it recognizes is unknown.

Here the sequenced sample was peripheral blood, taken 28 days after the second AZD1222 dose. The receptor's source is an adult who received the AZD1222 COVID-19 vaccine. The chain links TRBV11-2 to TRBJ2-1; TRBD2 matches 7 bases. The DNA for the CDR3 is TGTGCCAGCAGCTCGGAGGGGCTAGCGGATGAGCAGTTCTTC. It encodes CASSSEGLADEQFF. The variable domain in full, completed from reference TRBV11-2 and TRBJ2-1, reads EAGVAQSPRYKIIEKRQSVAFWCNPISGHATLYWYQQILGQGPKLLIQFQNNGVVDDSQLPKDRFSAERLKGVDSTLKIQPAKLEDSAVYLCASSSEGLADEQFFGPGTRLTVL.